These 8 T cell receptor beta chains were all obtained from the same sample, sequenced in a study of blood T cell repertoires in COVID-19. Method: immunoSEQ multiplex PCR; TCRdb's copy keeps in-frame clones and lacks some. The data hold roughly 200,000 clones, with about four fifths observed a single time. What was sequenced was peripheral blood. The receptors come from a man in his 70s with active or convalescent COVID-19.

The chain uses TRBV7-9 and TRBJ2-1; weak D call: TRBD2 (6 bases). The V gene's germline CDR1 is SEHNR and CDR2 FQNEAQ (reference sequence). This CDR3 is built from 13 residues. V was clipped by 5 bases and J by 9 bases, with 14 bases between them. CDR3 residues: CASSPVLGGEQFF. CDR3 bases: TGTGCCAGCAGCCCCGTTTTGGGGGGTGAGCAGTTCTTC.

For the CDR3, the DNA is TGTGCCAGTAGTATAGGGGCTAGCGGAGCAGATACGCAGTATTTT. Translating gives CASSIGASGADTQYF. The gene calls are TRBV19 and TRBJ2-3, with 7 bases fitting TRBD2. V was pared by 1 base and J by 4 bases, with 5 bases of the junction left unmatched. Germline V CDR1 and CDR2: LNHDA, SQIVND (reference sequence). CDR3 size: 15 residues.

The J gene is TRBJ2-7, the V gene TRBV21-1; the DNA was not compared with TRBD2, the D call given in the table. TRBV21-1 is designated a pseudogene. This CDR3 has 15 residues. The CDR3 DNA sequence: TGTGCCAGCAGCACGGTAGCGGGAGGGCCTTACGAGCAGTACTTC. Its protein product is CASSTVAGGPYEQYF.

The CDR3 region has the DNA TGTGCCAGCAGCCTAGGAAACACCATATATTTT. Amino acid sequence: CASSLGNTIYF. This sequence joins TRBV7-9 and TRBJ1-3; D remains ambiguous. V lost 5 bases and J 4 bases, leaving 3 bases between the germline ends. CDR1 is SEHNR and CDR2 is FQNEAQ in the germline V gene (reference sequence). This CDR3 spans 11 amino acids.

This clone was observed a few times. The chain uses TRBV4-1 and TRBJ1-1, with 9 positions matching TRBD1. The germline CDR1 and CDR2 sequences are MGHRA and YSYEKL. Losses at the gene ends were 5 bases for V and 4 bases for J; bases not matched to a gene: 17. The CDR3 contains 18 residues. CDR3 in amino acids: CASSSSFLRTGVGTEAFF. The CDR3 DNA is TGCGCCAGCAGCAGCAGCTTCCTTAGGACAGGGGTAGGCACTGAAGCTTTCTTT.

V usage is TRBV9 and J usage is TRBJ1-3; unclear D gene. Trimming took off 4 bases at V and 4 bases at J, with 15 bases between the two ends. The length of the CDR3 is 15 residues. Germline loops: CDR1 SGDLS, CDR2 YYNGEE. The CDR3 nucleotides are TGTGCCAGCAGCCCGGGGAAGGCTATCGGAAACACCATATATTTT. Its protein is CASSPGKAIGNTIYF.

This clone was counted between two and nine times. This CDR3 is CASSVDGQPNQPQHF. The CDR3 region has the DNA TGTGCCAGCAGCGTTGACGGACAGCCAAATCAGCCCCAGCATTTT. The J gene is TRBJ1-5, the V gene TRBV9; TRBD1 is a possible D gene (6 bases). CDR3 length: 15 amino acids. Germline assignment: CDR1 SGDLS and CDR2 YYNGEE. V was shortened by 2 bases and J by 4 bases, with 13 bases between the two germline ends. The whole variable domain, remainder taken from reference TRBV9 and TRBJ1-5, is DSGVTQTPKHLITATGQRVTLRCSPRSGDLSVYWYQQSLDQGLQFLIQYYNGEERAKGNILERFSAQQFPDLHSELNLSSLELGDSALYFCASSVDGQPNQPQHFGDGTRLSIL.

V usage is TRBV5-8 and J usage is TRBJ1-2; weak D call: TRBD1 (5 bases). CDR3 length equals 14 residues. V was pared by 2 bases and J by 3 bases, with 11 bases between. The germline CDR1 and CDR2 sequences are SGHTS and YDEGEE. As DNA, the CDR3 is TGTGCCAGCAGCTTAGACAGCAGATACTATGGCTACACCTTC. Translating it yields CASSLDSRYYGYTF.